Reported below is one T cell receptor beta chain. No antigen is known for it. This entry is derived from a study of cytomegalovirus exposure and HLA in healthy donors. There are 11 residues in the CDR3. Trimming removed 3 bases at V and 2 bases at J, with 2 bases between. Germline values: CDR1 SGHKS, CDR2 YYEKEE (reference sequence). Study-wide findings and caveats: Later analysis associated a missense DCLRE1C variant with TCR beta V- and J-gene trimming. Analyses of presence and absence presupposed an approximately uniform sequencing depth across donors.

PCR involved 60 Vbeta and 13 Jbeta primers. Profiling relied on immunoSEQ multiplex PCR, and the TCRdb table lists in-frame clones only, not all of them. The sample has around 140,000 clones, roughly 86% seen once. This rearrangement joins TRBV5-5 to TRBJ1-2; no clear D. The TCR sequence derives from a woman aged 40-49 years in good health and CMV-seronegative. Source material: PBMCs. As DNA, the CDR3 is TGTGCCAGCAGCTCAAACTATGGCTACACCTTC. It is translated as CASSSNYGYTF.